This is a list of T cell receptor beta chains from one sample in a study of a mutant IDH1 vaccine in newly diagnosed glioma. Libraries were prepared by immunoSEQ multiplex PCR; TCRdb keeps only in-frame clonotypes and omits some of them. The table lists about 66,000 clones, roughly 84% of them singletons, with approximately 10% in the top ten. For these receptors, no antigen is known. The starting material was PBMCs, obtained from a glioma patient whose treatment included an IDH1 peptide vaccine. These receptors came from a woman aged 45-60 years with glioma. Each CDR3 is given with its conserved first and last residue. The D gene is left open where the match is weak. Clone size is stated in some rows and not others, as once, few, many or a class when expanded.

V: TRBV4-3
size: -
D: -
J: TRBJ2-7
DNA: TGCGCCAGCAGCCTTTCAGGGGGAGGCTACGAGCAGTACTTC
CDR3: CASSLSGGGYEQYF

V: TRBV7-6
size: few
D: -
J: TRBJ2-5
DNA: TGTGCCAGCAGCTTAGGGGAAGAGACCCAGTACTTC
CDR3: CASSLGEETQYF

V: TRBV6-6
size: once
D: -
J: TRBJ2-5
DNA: TGTGCCAGCACCCCATCAGGGGCAGAGACCCAGTACTTC
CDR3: CASTPSGAETQYF

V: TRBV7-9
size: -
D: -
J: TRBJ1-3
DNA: TGTGCCAGCAGCTTAGCAGTGATGTCCACTGGAAACACCATATATTTT
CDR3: CASSLAVMSTGNTIYF

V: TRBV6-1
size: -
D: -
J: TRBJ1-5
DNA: TGTGCCAGCAGTGAGACGGGGCCGAATCAGCCCCAGCATTTT
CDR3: CASSETGPNQPQHF

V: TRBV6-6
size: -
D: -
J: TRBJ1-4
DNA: TGTGCCAGCAGTTACTTGGCCGGGCCAACTAATGAAAAACTGTTTTTT
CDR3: CASSYLAGPTNEKLFF

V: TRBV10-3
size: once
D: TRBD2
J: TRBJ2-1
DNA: TGTGCCATCACGAAGGTCTGGGACCTAGCGGGGGGATTCTCCTACAATGAGCAGTTCTTC
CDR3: CAITKVWDLAGGFSYNEQFF

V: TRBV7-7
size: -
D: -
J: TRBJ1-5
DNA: TGTGCTAGCAGCTCCGCGACAGTAAATAGCAATCAGCCCCAGCATTTT
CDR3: CASSSATVNSNQPQHF

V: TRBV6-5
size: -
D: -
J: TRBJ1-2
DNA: TGTGCCAGCAGTTACCAAGGGGCGAAAAACTATGGCTACACCTTC
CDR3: CASSYQGAKNYGYTF

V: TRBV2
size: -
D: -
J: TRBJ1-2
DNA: TGTGCCAGCAGACCGGGACTGGAGGGCTACACCTTC
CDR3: CASRPGLEGYTF

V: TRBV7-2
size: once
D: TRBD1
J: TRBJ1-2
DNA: TGTGCCAGCAGCTCTACAGGGGGCAACTATGGCTACACCTTC
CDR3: CASSSTGGNYGYTF